A single sample is the source of the 2 T cell receptor beta chains below, sequenced in a study of blood T cells in healthy people across ages. PCR was performed a second time for about 6 to 12 cycles using a sample-barcoded 5' primer and a J-beta primer mix. TCRdb independently ran MiXCR on the 5' RACE reads; one entry per CDR3 protein. The table lists roughly 720,000 distinct CDR3 sequences, about 55% of them singletons. The sample was blood. The receptors were sampled from a man aged 80 or over in good health.

This clonotype was picked up one time. J is TRBJ2-1 and V is TRBV7-2; 13 bases match TRBD2. This CDR3 is built from 19 residues. Trimming took 2 bases from V and 4 from J; bases not matched to a gene: 11. Germline assignment: CDR1 SGHTA and CDR2 FQGNSA. CDR3 nucleotides: TGTGCCAGCAGCTTACGTACTAGCGGGAGGGTCTTCAGGTACAATGAGCAGTTCTTC. This gives the protein CASSLRTSGRVFRYNEQFF. Full variable domain (rest looked up from reference TRBV7-2 and TRBJ2-1): GAGVSQSPSNKVTEKGKDVELRCDPISGHTALYWYRQSLGQGLEFLIYFQGNSAPDKSGLPSDRFSAERTGGSVSTLTIQRTQQEDSAVYLCASSLRTSGRVFRYNEQFFGPGTRLTVL.

The chain joins TRBV7-2 to TRBJ2-2; TRBD1 matches 8 bases. CDR1 is SGHTA and CDR2 is FQGNSA in the germline V gene. The CDR3 runs 15 residues. With 4 bases clipped from V and 0 bases from J, the junction kept 1 base outside the gene matches. DNA for the CDR3: TGTGCCAGCAGCTCCAGGGGGCCGAACACCGGGGAGCTGTTTTTT. Residues: CASSSRGPNTGELFF.